The 30 T cell receptor beta chains listed next were all sequenced from one sample in a study of blood T cell repertoires in COVID-19. Measured with immunoSEQ multiplex PCR; TCRdb has only the in-frame clones, and not every one. The profile covers more than 100,000 clones, with approximately 88% appearing a single time and 17% taken by the ten largest. The sample consisted of peripheral blood. All receptors derive from an elderly woman with acute or convalescent COVID-19.

The chain carries TRBV19 and TRBJ2-2; D is unresolved. This CDR3 contains 15 residues. Trimming took off 5 bases at V and 5 bases at J, with 15 bases between the two ends. Germline values: CDR1 LNHDA, CDR2 SQIVND (reference sequence). Written as DNA, the CDR3 is TGTGCCAGTAGTCCCCGATTTACAGAAACCGGGGAGCTGTTTTTT. Its translation is CASSPRFTETGELFF.

This chain links TRBV10-2 with TRBJ2-3; 11 bases are shared with TRBD2. This CDR3 is 15 amino acids long. Germline trimming cut 5 bases from V and 2 bases from J; bases unmatched to any gene: 3. From germline, CDR1 is WSHSY and CDR2 SAAADI. CDR3 loop: CASSRLAGITDTQYF. In nucleotides, the CDR3 is TGCGCCAGCAGTCGACTAGCGGGGATCACAGATACGCAGTATTTT.

The V and J genes are TRBV6-5 and TRBJ1-2, with TRBD1 identical over 9 bases. Germline CDR1 and CDR2: MNHEY and SVGAGI. V dropped 2 bases and J dropped 8; count of bases not matched to a gene: 3. The CDR3 is made up of 13 amino acids. CDR3 amino acids: CASSYGTGRGYTF. CDR3 in DNA: TGTGCCAGCAGTTACGGGACAGGGAGAGGCTACACCTTC.

The CDR3 sequence: CASSVQGKNEQFF. In nucleotides, the CDR3 is TGCGCCAGCAGTGTACAGGGGAAGAATGAGCAGTTCTTC. V usage is TRBV10-1 and J usage is TRBJ2-1; TRBD1 matches 7 bases. Trimming cost V 4 bases and J 7 bases; bases outside gene matches: 4. Germline CDR1 is WNHNN and CDR2 is SYGVQD (reference sequence). This CDR3 region has 13 residues.

This CDR3 is CASSARRDSFDEQFF. The CDR3 DNA reads as TGTGCCAGCAGCGCCCGCCGGGACTCTTTCGATGAGCAGTTCTTC. J is TRBJ2-1 and V is TRBV7-6, with TRBD2 as a possible D gene (6 bases). The CDR3 consists of 15 residues. V was trimmed by 5 bases and J by 8 bases, leaving 19 bases between them. Germline assignment: CDR1 SGHVS and CDR2 FNYEAQ.

This clone was detected only once. This chain connects TRBV27 to TRBJ2-1; perhaps TRBD2 as D (5 bases). CDR1 MNHEY and CDR2 SMNVEV come from the germline V gene (reference sequence). This CDR3 is 14 amino acids long. V was clipped by 2 bases and J by 9 bases, with 14 bases between them. CDR3 sequence (DNA): TGTGCCAGCAGTTTACGGGGTCCGATGGGTGAGCAGTTCTTC. Protein sequence: CASSLRGPMGEQFF.

The CDR3 is CASSESARGREDTQYF. In DNA form, the CDR3 reads TGTGCCAGCAGTGAATCGGCTAGGGGCCGCGAGGATACGCAGTATTTT. The chain carries TRBV6-1 and TRBJ2-3, with a possible D match to TRBD1 (5 bases). Germline values: CDR1 MNHNS, CDR2 SASEGT. The CDR3 is made up of 16 amino acids. Deletions cut 2 bases from V and 6 bases from J, with 18 bases between.

The chain employs TRBV6-5 and TRBJ2-2, with a tentative D call TRBD2 (5 bases). Germline V lookup: CDR1 MNHEY, CDR2 SVGAGI. CDR3 length: 15 residues. V lost 10 bases and J lost 1, with 16 bases in between. CDR3 bases: TGTGCCATCCGGGGTGGGCTCTTGAACACCGGGGAGCTGTTTTTT. Residues: CAIRGGLLNTGELFF.

As for this clone: Relative to the germline gene, one junction end is altered; a read error may explain this. This chain uses TRBV7-2 with TRBJ2-2, with 7 bases fitting TRBD2. The CDR3 runs 16 residues. The V gene's germline CDR1 is SGHTA and CDR2 FQGNSA. The CDR3 protein is CVSSPPASGNTGELFF. CDR3 DNA: TGTGTCAGCAGCCCCCCGGCTAGCGGGAACACCGGGGAGCTGTTTTTT.

This chain connects TRBV5-6 to TRBJ2-5; TRBD1 matches at 8 bases. The V and J ends lost 2 bases and 2 bases, in that order; junction bases with no gene match: 5. The germline CDR1 and CDR2 sequences are SGHDT and YYEEEE. CDR3 length: 15 amino acids. The CDR3 loop reads CASSFGTGFQETQYF. CDR3 nucleotides: TGTGCCAGCAGCTTCGGGACAGGTTTTCAAGAGACCCAGTACTTC.

The chain joins TRBV9 to TRBJ1-6, with 7 bases that match TRBD1. CDR1 SGDLS and CDR2 YYNGEE come from the germline V gene. CDR3 length: 14 residues. V shed 3 bases and J 7 bases; nucleotides not matched to a gene: 4. DNA for the CDR3: TGTGCCAGCAGCGGGACAGGAAGCAATTCACCCCTCCACTTT. This gives the protein CASSGTGSNSPLHF.

The V gene is TRBV23-1, the J gene TRBJ2-1, with 11 bases aligning to TRBD1. TRBV23-1 is classed as an ORF, of uncertain function. There are 16 residues in the CDR3. With V trimmed by 9 bases and J by 3 bases, 10 bases remained unmatched. The CDR3 DNA follows: TGCGCCAGAGGCGCGGACAGGGGGCGAATCTACAATGAGCAGTTCTTC. This encodes CARGADRGRIYNEQFF.

J is TRBJ2-2 and V is TRBV5-1; D possibly corresponds to TRBD1 (5 bases). Trimming shortened V by 1 base and J by 6 bases, and 13 bases separated the two germline ends. From germline, CDR1 is SGHRS and CDR2 YFSETQ. The CDR3 length is 15 residues. The CDR3 loop is CASSLSRRAAGELFF. CDR3 sequence (DNA): TGCGCCAGCAGCTTGTCGCGCAGGGCCGCCGGGGAGCTGTTTTTT.

The chain couples TRBV18 to TRBJ1-6; TRBD1 matches at 7 bases. Germline CDR1 KGHSH, CDR2 LQKENI. The CDR3 length is 13 residues. J lost 7 bases, V lost 6 bases, and 3 bases had no gene match. The CDR3 DNA is TGTGCCAGCTCTCCGGGACAGAATTCACCCCTCCACTTT. It yields the protein CASSPGQNSPLHF.

The chain joins TRBV6-2 or TRBV6-3 to TRBJ1-6; D perhaps matches TRBD1 (5 bases). The V and J ends lost 5 bases and 0 bases respectively, with 14 bases between them. The CDR3 totals 17 residues. Germline V gives CDR1 MNHEY, CDR2 SVGEGT. The chain's CDR3 is CASSDDRVSSYNSPLHF. The CDR3 bases are TGTGCCAGCAGTGACGACAGAGTGAGCTCCTATAATTCACCCCTCCACTTT.

This clone was observed a handful of times. The V and J genes are TRBV21-1 and TRBJ2-1; TRBD2 is the table's D call, not checked against the DNA. TRBV21-1 is a known pseudogene. This CDR3 comprises 14 residues. The CDR3 protein is CASSKVGVYNEQFF. DNA for the CDR3: TGTGCCAGCAGCAAAGTAGGAGTTTACAATGAGCAGTTCTTC.

This clone was found a few times. The same CDR3 can be traced to other DNA sequences in this sample. This chain joins TRBV7-2 and TRBJ1-5, with 7 positions matching TRBD1. Germline V gene sequence: CDR1 SGHTA, CDR2 FQGNSA. The junction had 4 bases not matched to a gene; V was cut back by 1 base and J by 7 bases. The CDR3 extends over 14 amino acids. CDR3 sequence (DNA): TGTGCCAGCAGCTTAGAAGGGGGCATCCAGCCCCAGCATTTT. It specifies CASSLEGGIQPQHF.

The chain links TRBV5-4 to TRBJ1-1; tentatively, D is TRBD1 (5 bases). Germline V CDR1 and CDR2: SGHNT, YYREEE (reference sequence). V was cut by 2 bases and J by 0 bases, with 11 bases left in between. The CDR3 extends over 15 amino acids. DNA of the CDR3: TGTGCCAGCAGCTTTGGGGCCCAACTGAACACTGAAGCTTTCTTT. Translation: CASSFGAQLNTEAFF. Supplemented by reference TRBV5-4 and TRBJ1-1, the full variable domain reads ETGVTQSPTHLIKTRGQQVTLRCSSQSGHNTVSWYQQALGQGPQFIFQYYREEENGRGNFPPRFSGLQFPNYSSELNVNALELDDSALYLCASSFGAQLNTEAFFGQGTRLTVV.

J is TRBJ2-1 and V is TRBV4-1, with TRBD2 identical over 14 bases. With V trimmed by 1 base and J by 8 bases, 1 base remained unmatched. Germline CDR1 is MGHRA and CDR2 is YSYEKL. This CDR3 is 15 amino acids long. This CDR3 reads CASSQGLAGGDEQFF. The CDR3 bases are TGCGCCAGCAGCCAAGGACTAGCGGGGGGGGATGAGCAGTTCTTC.

V is TRBV5-4 and J is TRBJ1-6; D is unresolved. Germline CDR1 SGHNT, CDR2 YYREEE (reference sequence). V shed 4 bases and J shed 0 bases, with 11 bases lying between them. The CDR3 length is 16 residues. As DNA, the CDR3 is TGTGCCAGCAGCGACTGGCATCTCTCCTATAATTCACCCCTCCACTTT. This encodes CASSDWHLSYNSPLHF.

The chain employs TRBV30 and TRBJ1-4; D is perhaps TRBD1 (6 bases). The CDR3 is 12 residues long. Germline values: CDR1 GTSNPN, CDR2 SVGIG (reference sequence). V lost 3 bases and J lost 8, with 10 bases in between. The CDR3 sequence: CAWRTGLEKLFF. The CDR3 nucleotides are TGTGCCTGGAGAACAGGGCTCGAAAAACTGTTTTTT.

The genes are TRBV5-4 and TRBJ1-1; D is perhaps TRBD1 (6 bases). Germline V gene sequence: CDR1 SGHNT, CDR2 YYREEE (reference sequence). Trimming shortened V by 4 bases and J by 0 bases, and 10 bases separated the two germline ends. The CDR3 runs 14 residues. The CDR3 spells CASSVGQLNTEAFF. The CDR3 DNA is TGTGCCAGCAGCGTAGGACAGTTGAACACTGAAGCTTTCTTT.

The rearrangement uses TRBV19 and TRBJ1-5, with D possibly TRBD1 on 5 matching bases. The V gene lost 2 bases and the J gene lost 0 bases, with 11 bases spanning the gap. CDR3 length: 16 amino acids. Germline CDR1 LNHDA, CDR2 SQIVND (reference sequence). CDR3: CASSILQVYSNQPQHF. CDR3 in DNA: TGTGCCAGTAGTATACTACAGGTTTATAGCAATCAGCCCCAGCATTTT. The variable domain in full, with the rest retrieved from reference TRBV19 and TRBJ1-5, is DGGITQSPKYLFRKEGQNVTLSCEQNLNHDAMYWYRQDPGQGLRLIYYSQIVNDFQKGDIAEGYSVSREKKESFPLTVTSAQKNPTAFYLCASSILQVYSNQPQHFGDGTRLSIL.

V and J are TRBV5-8 and TRBJ1-2, with 7 bases aligning to TRBD1. The germline V gene has CDR1 SGHTS and CDR2 YDEGEE. The CDR3 contains 14 residues. V lost 3 bases and J lost 2; bases outside the gene matches: 4. The CDR3 reads CASSYGTANYGYTF. Here the CDR3 DNA reads TGTGCCAGCAGCTACGGGACAGCAAACTATGGCTACACCTTC.

This clone has only one observation. This chain joins TRBV6-1 and TRBJ2-6; possible D gene TRBD1, 6 bases. Germline V gives CDR1 MNHNS, CDR2 SASEGT. Trimming pared 4 bases from V and 0 bases from J, leaving 16 bases between. CDR3 length: 18 residues. The CDR3 region has the DNA TGTGCCAGCAGTGGCGGGTTTGGACAGCACTCTGGGGCCAACGTCCTGACTTTC. This translates into CASSGGFGQHSGANVLTF.

This chain links TRBV29-1 with TRBJ1-2; the match to TRBD1 covers 9 bases. The length of the CDR3 is 12 residues. Unmatched junction bases numbered 7, after V lost 6 bases and J lost 8 bases. The germline gives CDR1 SQVTM, CDR2 ANQGSEA. DNA for the CDR3: TGCAGCGTCCCGACAGGGGGTGGCGGCTACACCTTC. It translates to CSVPTGGGGYTF.

The chain links TRBV2 to TRBJ1-5, with D perhaps matching TRBD1 (6 bases). Trimming stripped 7 bases from V and 7 bases from J, with 14 bases between. The germline V gene has CDR1 SNHLY and CDR2 FYNNEI. CDR3 length: 13 amino acids. The CDR3 region has the DNA TGTGCCAGCACTGAGACAGGCAGCCAGCCCCAGCATTTT. Encoded protein: CASTETGSQPQHF. Based on the CDR3 plus reference TRBV2 and TRBJ1-5, the full variable domain is EPEVTQTPSHQVTQMGQEVILRCVPISNHLYFYWYRQILGQKVEFLVSFYNNEISEKSEIFDDQFSVERPDGSNFTLKIRSTKLEDSAMYFCASTETGSQPQHFGDGTRLSIL.

On this clone itself: One end of the junction fails to match germline, which may point to a read error. The rearrangement links TRBV7-7 to TRBJ2-5; TRBD2 aligns across 9 bases. CDR1 and CDR2 (germline): SSHAT, FNYEAQ (reference sequence). There are 15 residues in the CDR3. The CDR3, as DNA: TGTGCTAGCAGCTTAGGCGGGGGGGCTACGGAGACCCAGTACTTC. This encodes CASSLGGGATETQYF.

The rearrangement uses TRBV14 and TRBJ1-2; D is ambiguous. The CDR3 is 13 amino acids. The germline gives CDR1 SGHDN, CDR2 FVKESK. The V end was cut by 4 bases, the J end by 2 bases, with 8 bases between. The CDR3 nucleotides are TGTGCCAGCAGCCCCCGACTGAACTATGGCTACACCTTC. Its protein product is CASSPRLNYGYTF.

Here the CDR3 DNA reads TGTGCCAGTAGTATAGCGATAGGACAGGGGGCGTACGAGCAGTACTTC. Protein product: CASSIAIGQGAYEQYF. This sequence joins TRBV19 and TRBJ2-7, with TRBD1 matching 11 bases. Germline CDR1 and CDR2: LNHDA and SQIVND (reference sequence). V was clipped by 1 base and J by 4 bases; unmatched bases: 6. The CDR3 totals 16 residues. The full variable domain, in which reference TRBV19 and TRBJ2-7 provide the parts outside the CDR3, is DGGITQSPKYLFRKEGQNVTLSCEQNLNHDAMYWYRQDPGQGLRLIYYSQIVNDFQKGDIAEGYSVSREKKESFPLTVTSAQKNPTAFYLCASSIAIGQGAYEQYFGPGTRLTVT.